A selection of T cell receptor beta chains follows, all from one sample in a study of T cells in localized non-small cell lung cancer. Produced via immunoSEQ multiplex PCR; TCRdb's table is partial and in-frame only. This sample yields about 35,000 clones, of which around 93% are seen a single time; about 1.9% belongs to the top ten. The source was peripheral blood, collected before any cancer treatment. All receptors come from an older female donor with stage I lung adenocarcinoma. CDR3s include the opening cysteine and the closing phenylalanine or tryptophan. D genes are given only for firm matches. Clone size is given for some rows only: seen once, a few or many times, or a class if the clone is expanded.

clone size,J gene,V gene,D gene,CDR3 protein,CDR3 DNA
few,TRBJ1-2,TRBV6-5,NA,CASSSGGARGYTF,TGTGCCAGCAGTTCGGGGGGGGCGCGTGGCTACACCTTC
NA,TRBJ2-2,TRBV30,TRBD2,CAWSVGSGGTGELFF,TGTGCCTGGAGTGTTGGTAGCGGGGGCACCGGGGAGCTGTTTTTT
NA,TRBJ2-7,TRBV27,NA,CASSLSHVQGYEQYF,TGTGCCAGCAGTTTATCCCACGTACAGGGCTACGAGCAGTACTTC
NA,TRBJ1-2,TRBV28,NA,CASSPGPEYGYTF,TGTGCCAGCAGCCCTGGGCCGGAATATGGCTACACCTTC
NA,TRBJ2-5,TRBV25-1,TRBD1,CASSEYRGPGETQYF,TGTGCCAGCAGTGAATACAGGGGGCCGGGGGAGACCCAGTACTTC
NA,TRBJ1-2,TRBV5-4,NA,CASSSSTLNYGYTF,TGTGCCAGCAGCTCGTCGACGCTGAACTATGGCTACACCTTC
NA,TRBJ1-2,TRBV7-8,TRBD1,CASSLGGWTGTNGYTF,TGTGCCAGCAGCTTAGGAGGGTGGACAGGGACGAATGGCTACACCTTC
NA,TRBJ2-7,TRBV6-6,TRBD1,CASSSTGGGEQYF,TGTGCCAGCAGTTCGACAGGGGGCGGCGAGCAGTACTTC
NA,TRBJ2-1,TRBV7-9,TRBD1,CASSLGQDSYNEQFF,TGTGCCAGCAGCCTGGGACAGGATTCCTACAATGAGCAGTTCTTC
once,TRBJ2-4,TRBV30,TRBD1,CAWNGEGADIQYF,TGTGCCTGGAATGGAGAGGGGGCGGACATTCAGTACTTC
NA,TRBJ1-6,TRBV6-5,TRBD1,CASSTGVNSPLHF,TGTGCCAGCAGCACAGGGGTAAATTCACCCCTCCACTTT
NA,TRBJ2-3,TRBV7-2,TRBD2,CASSLARLAGSDTQYF,TGTGCCAGCAGCTTAGCGAGGCTAGCGGGCTCAGATACGCAGTATTTT
NA,TRBJ2-1,TRBV5-4,NA,CASSLAGGGLNNEQFF,TGTGCCAGCAGCTTGGCCGGTGGGGGCCTGAACAATGAGCAGTTCTTC
NA,TRBJ2-7,TRBV6-6,NA,CASRAGDYEQYF,TGTGCCAGCAGGGCAGGGGACTACGAGCAGTACTTC
NA,TRBJ2-3,TRBV10-3,NA,CAITRDGGPDTQYF,TGTGCCATCACGCGGGACGGTGGGCCAGATACGCAGTATTTT
NA,TRBJ1-2,TRBV19,TRBD1,CASSIGQGSYGYTF,TGTGCCAGTAGTATAGGACAGGGCTCCTATGGCTACACCTTC
NA,TRBJ2-5,TRBV5-1,NA,CASSSGGLTQYF,TGCGCCAGCAGCTCAGGTGGACTAACCCAGTACTTC
NA,TRBJ1-1,TRBV6-6,NA,CASRQTTNTEAFF,TGTGCCAGCAGGCAAACGACAAACACTGAAGCTTTCTTT
NA,TRBJ1-4,TRBV5-1,TRBD1,CASSFGQGGEKLFF,TGCGCCAGCAGCTTCGGACAGGGAGGGGAAAAACTGTTTTTT
NA,TRBJ1-2,TRBV2,NA,CASRLEGEANYGYTF,TGTGCCAGCAGGCTAGAAGGGGAGGCTAACTATGGCTACACCTTC
NA,TRBJ2-2,TRBV6-1,NA,CASKPTGNTGELFF,TGTGCCAGCAAACCGACAGGGAACACCGGGGAGCTGTTTTTT
NA,TRBJ2-1,TRBV10-3,NA,CAISGTGLFYNEQFF,TGTGCCATCAGTGGAACGGGACTTTTTTACAATGAGCAGTTCTTC
NA,TRBJ2-7,TRBV5-4,TRBD1,CASSLEGQGPYEQYF,TGTGCCAGCAGCTTGGAAGGACAGGGCCCCTACGAGCAGTACTTC
once,TRBJ1-5,TRBV21-1,NA,CASSKFRPWDRAAYSNQPQHF,TGTGCCAGCAGCAAATTTCGGCCGTGGGACCGCGCCGCGTATAGCAATCAGCCCCAGCATTTT